A single sample gave rise to the 17 T cell receptor beta chains below, sequenced in a study of cytomegalovirus exposure and HLA in healthy donors. The data were produced by immunoSEQ multiplex PCR, yet TCRdb's version contains in-frame clones alone and is incomplete. The sample has 100,000 to 150,000 clones, about 89% seen once. Specimen: PBMCs. These TCRs come from a young woman in good health and CMV-seronegative.

This clone was recorded only once. The J gene is TRBJ1-4, the V gene TRBV11-3, with 7 bases identical to TRBD1. Germline trimming cut 2 bases from V and 5 bases from J; bases unmatched to any gene: 5. This CDR3 is 15 amino acids long. The V gene's germline CDR1 is SGHNT and CDR2 YENEEA. The CDR3 loop reads CASSLLQGPNEKLFF. Here the CDR3 DNA reads TGTGCCAGCAGCTTATTACAGGGGCCGAATGAAAAACTGTTTTTT.

The rearrangement links TRBV7-9 to TRBJ1-3; D is perhaps TRBD1 (6 bases). There are 16 residues in the CDR3. The V end lost 6 bases, the J end lost 0 bases, and 15 bases lay between the germline ends. From germline, CDR1 is SEHNR and CDR2 FQNEAQ (reference sequence). Here the CDR3 DNA reads TGTGCCAGCAGTTACACAGGGCTGAGCTCTGGAAACACCATATATTTT. This translates into CASSYTGLSSGNTIYF.

The chain combines TRBV7-2 with TRBJ2-2, with unresolved D. The V end lost 1 base, the J end lost 6 bases, and 6 bases lay between the germline ends. Germline loops: CDR1 SGHTA, CDR2 FQGNSA. The CDR3 loop spans 13 amino acids. CDR3 sequence (DNA): TGTGCCAGCAGCTTAGTATTCGCCGGGGAGCTGTTTTTT. The encoded protein is CASSLVFAGELFF.

The V gene is TRBV30, the J gene TRBJ2-2; 8 bases align to TRBD2. The trim removed 4 bases at V and 5 bases at J, leaving 3 bases unmatched. The germline V gene encodes CDR1 GTSNPN and CDR2 SVGIG (reference sequence). This CDR3 spans 13 amino acids. CDR3 sequence: CAWKPGGTGELFF. In nucleotides, the CDR3 is TGTGCCTGGAAACCGGGAGGGACCGGGGAGCTGTTTTTT.

The J gene is TRBJ2-5, the V gene TRBV1; the table's D call, TRBD1, has no DNA check behind it. TRBV1 is annotated as a pseudogene. The CDR3 length is 15 residues. Here the CDR3 reads CTSSQPGQGLETQYF. CDR3 sequence (DNA): TGCACCAGCAGCCAGCCGGGACAGGGTTTAGAGACCCAGTACTTC.

The V gene is TRBV21-1, the J gene TRBJ1-4. TRBV21-1 constitutes a pseudogene. The CDR3 is 16 residues long. The CDR3 DNA reads as TGTGCCAGCAGCAAAGCCCCTAGTTCGGCTTATGAAAAACTGTTTTTT. Protein sequence: CASSKAPSSAYEKLFF.

The chain is built from TRBV28 and TRBJ1-1; no reliable D call. Germline V gene data show CDR1 as MDHEN and CDR2 as SYDVKM. This CDR3 is 12 amino acids long. With 3 bases removed from V and 10 bases from J, the gap between germline ends came to 12 bases. The CDR3 reads CASSLREGGAFF. The CDR3 DNA reads as TGTGCCAGCAGTTTGAGGGAGGGTGGAGCTTTCTTT.

The V and J genes are TRBV18 and TRBJ2-1; 10 bases fit TRBD2. From germline, CDR1 is KGHSH and CDR2 LQKENI. J was trimmed by 5 bases and V by 6 bases; bases with no gene match: 7. The CDR3 loop spans 15 amino acids. Here the CDR3 DNA reads TGTGCCAGCTCCCTGAGCACTAGCGGGAACAATGAGCAGTTCTTC. It codes for CASSLSTSGNNEQFF.

V and J are TRBV5-6 and TRBJ2-7; a weak D match, TRBD1 (5 bases). V shed 3 bases and J shed 2 bases, with 15 bases lying between them. CDR3 length: 15 residues. CDR1 is SGHDT, CDR2 YYEEEE, per germline. The CDR3 sequence: CASSSGPGITYEQYF. DNA for the CDR3: TGTGCCAGCAGCTCGGGCCCAGGGATCACCTACGAGCAGTACTTC.

The chain uses TRBV28 and TRBJ2-5, with D perhaps matching TRBD1 (6 bases). Trimming removed 8 bases at V and 2 bases at J, with 24 bases between. Per the germline V gene, CDR1 is MDHEN and CDR2 is SYDVKM. The CDR3 runs 17 residues. CDR3 sequence (DNA): TGTGCCAGCTTGATCAGGGGCGGGTTATTACCTCAAGAGACCCAGTACTTC. This gives the protein CASLIRGGLLPQETQYF.

The chain has TRBV27 and TRBJ2-2, with TRBD1 matching over 9 bases. CDR1 and CDR2 from the germline V gene are MNHEY and SMNVEV (reference sequence). V was clipped by 6 bases and J by 5 bases; unmatched bases: 13. CDR3 size: 17 residues. The CDR3 DNA sequence: TGTGCCAGCAGCGAACTCCCGGGACAGGGTGGAACCGGGGAGCTGTTTTTT. Translated: CASSELPGQGGTGELFF.

The J gene is TRBJ1-2, the V gene TRBV6-5, with a tentative D call TRBD1 (5 bases). V gave up 11 bases and J gave up 6 bases, with 13 bases separating them. Looked up from germline, CDR1 is MNHEY and CDR2 is SVGAGI. The length of the CDR3 is 11 residues. The CDR3 DNA reads as TGTGCCGCGGAGGGGTTTGATGGCTACACCTTC. This codes for CAAEGFDGYTF.

CDR3 in DNA: TGTGCCAGCAGCCCTCTCGGGGGGGGCGGTGAAAAACTGTTTTTT. Translated: CASSPLGGGGEKLFF. The gene calls are TRBV7-9 and TRBJ1-4; tentative D call: TRBD1 (6 bases). CDR1 and CDR2 (germline): SEHNR, FQNEAQ (reference sequence). This CDR3 region has 15 residues. Trimming shortened V by 5 bases and J by 7 bases, and 17 bases separated the two germline ends. The whole variable domain, remainder taken from reference TRBV7-9 and TRBJ1-4, is DTGVSQNPRHKITKRGQNVTFRCDPISEHNRLYWYRQTLGQGPEFLTYFQNEAQLEKSRLLSDRFSAERPKGSFSTLEIQRTEQGDSAMYLCASSPLGGGGEKLFFGSGTQLSVL.

CDR3 amino acids: CASSLGQGVGTEAFF. CDR3 DNA sequence: TGTGCCAGCAGCTTGGGACAGGGGGTGGGCACTGAAGCTTTCTTT. The chain carries TRBV7-2 and TRBJ1-1, with 11 bases matching TRBD1. CDR1 and CDR2 from the germline V gene are SGHTA and FQGNSA. This CDR3 has 15 amino acids. V lost 3 bases, J lost 4 bases, and 4 bases stayed unmatched.

The V and J genes are TRBV7-9 and TRBJ2-1; TRBD2 agrees at 8 bases. The germline V gene has CDR1 SEHNR and CDR2 FQNEAQ (reference sequence). The CDR3 covers 15 residues. Trimming removed 4 bases from V and 5 bases from J; junction bases left unmatched: 7. The CDR3 sequence: CASSYGLASDNEQFF. The DNA of the CDR3 is TGTGCCAGCAGCTACGGACTAGCTTCAGACAATGAGCAGTTCTTC. The full variable domain, its missing parts supplied by reference TRBV7-9 and TRBJ2-1, is DTGVSQNPRHKITKRGQNVTFRCDPISEHNRLYWYRQTLGQGPEFLTYFQNEAQLEKSRLLSDRFSAERPKGSFSTLEIQRTEQGDSAMYLCASSYGLASDNEQFFGPGTRLTVL.

The genes are TRBV9 and TRBJ2-1; 12 bases are a match to TRBD2. CDR3 length: 15 amino acids. Looked up from germline, CDR1 is SGDLS and CDR2 is YYNGEE. J was trimmed by 1 base and V by 6 bases; bases with no gene match: 2. Here the CDR3 DNA reads TGTGCCAGCAACGGACTAGCGGGGTCCTACAATGAGCAGTTCTTC. Translated, it gives CASNGLAGSYNEQFF.

The sample holds one count of this clone. The chain couples TRBV14 to TRBJ2-7; tentative D call: TRBD2 (6 bases). The CDR3 consists of 14 residues. CDR1 is SGHDN and CDR2 is FVKESK in the germline V gene. Trimming removed 4 bases from V and 6 bases from J, with 16 bases in between. The chain's CDR3 is CASSPMTSSVEQYF. The CDR3, as DNA: TGTGCCAGCAGCCCTATGACTAGTTCGGTCGAGCAGTACTTC.